This T cell receptor beta chain was obtained from a study of T cell responses to AZD1222 COVID-19 vaccine. Comment on this clone: Its antigen is not identified.

Clones were sequenced by immunoSEQ multiplex PCR, and TCRdb holds only the in-frame ones, with some missing. Of 100,000 or so clones detected, roughly nine tenths appear once; the ten largest clones hold roughly 1.1%. CDR1 and CDR2 from the germline V gene are SEHNR and FQNEAQ (reference sequence). The CDR3 runs 15 residues. V was shortened by 4 bases and J by 4 bases, with 14 bases between the two germline ends. General study points: Most donors were white British, females outnumbered males, and clonal diversity was possibly underestimated.

The sample in question was peripheral blood, obtained on day 0 of AZD1222 vaccination. This receptor was taken from an adult in good health. The rearrangement joins TRBV7-9 to TRBJ2-1; D might be TRBD1 or TRBD2, each matching 5 bases. The CDR3: CASSSGAGIYNEQFF. DNA of the CDR3: TGTGCCAGCAGCTCCGGGGCAGGGATTTACAATGAGCAGTTCTTC.